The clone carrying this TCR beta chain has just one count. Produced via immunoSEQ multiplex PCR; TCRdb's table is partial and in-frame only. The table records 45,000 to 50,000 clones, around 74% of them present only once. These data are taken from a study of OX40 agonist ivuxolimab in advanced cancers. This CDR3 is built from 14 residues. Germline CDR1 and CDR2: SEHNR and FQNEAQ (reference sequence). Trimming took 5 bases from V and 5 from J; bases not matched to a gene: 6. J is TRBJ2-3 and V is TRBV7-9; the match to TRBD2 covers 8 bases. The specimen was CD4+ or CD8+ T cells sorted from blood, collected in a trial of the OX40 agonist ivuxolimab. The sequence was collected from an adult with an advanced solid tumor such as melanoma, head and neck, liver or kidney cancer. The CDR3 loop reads CASSPGGGRDTQYF. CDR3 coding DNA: TGTGCCAGCAGCCCCGGGGGGGGAAGAGATACGCAGTATTTT.